These 25 T cell receptor beta chains were sequenced from one sample in a study of human T cells and chemical hapten exposure. Noted time point: patch test 2, 6 weeks after DPC sensitization. Treatment meaning: therapeutic diphenylcyclopropenone sensitization with weekly scalp DPC. TCRdb re-derived calls from the RACE reads in MiXCR, one entry per CDR3 protein. The sample shows approximately 90,000 distinct CDR3 sequences, 9.5% to 12% of them seen only once. Sequencing used whole blood, obtained in connection with sensitization to the hapten diphenylcyclopropenone (DPC). The receptor source for this set is a middle-aged man with alopecia areata. Some clones in this sample may be carry-over from other donors' samples.

This clonotype was detected a few times. The chain uses TRBV10-3 and TRBJ2-1; TRBD2 aligns across 10 bases. There are 14 residues in the CDR3. Germline V lookup: CDR1 ENHRY, CDR2 SYGVKD. The trim removed 7 bases at V and 12 bases at J, leaving 12 bases unmatched. As DNA, the CDR3 is TGTGCCATCACGAGTGAGCTAGCGGGAGTCTGGCAGTTCTTC. It encodes CAITSELAGVWQFF.

Ten or more counts support this clonotype. V is TRBV7-2 and J is TRBJ2-3, with 10 positions matching TRBD2. Germline assignment: CDR1 SGHTA and CDR2 FQGNSA. Unmatched junction bases numbered 15, after V lost 1 base and J lost 2 bases. The CDR3 runs to 20 residues. CDR3 residues: CASSLEIGVSSGGLTDTQYF. The CDR3 bases are TGTGCCAGCAGCTTAGAAATTGGGGTGTCTAGCGGGGGCCTCACAGATACGCAGTATTTT.

The gene calls are TRBV5-1 and TRBJ2-7, with D perhaps TRBD2 (6 bases). Germline assignment: CDR1 SGHRS and CDR2 YFSETQ. The CDR3 is 15 amino acids. Trimming stripped 0 bases from V and 0 bases from J, with 10 bases between. CDR3 sequence: CASSLEEGPSYEQYF. In nucleotides, the CDR3 is TGCGCCAGCAGCTTGGAGGAGGGGCCCTCCTACGAGCAGTACTTC.

This clonotype has ten or more counts. The chain joins TRBV20-1 to TRBJ1-5; a weak D match, TRBD1 (5 bases). Germline CDR1 and CDR2: DFQATT and SNEGSKA (reference sequence). CDR3 length equals 13 residues. Trimming removed 1 base at V and 7 bases at J, with 11 bases between. The CDR3 sequence: CSARAGSTQPQHF. In nucleotides, the CDR3 is TGCAGTGCTAGAGCAGGGAGCACGCAGCCCCAGCATTTT.

The V gene is TRBV7-2, the J gene TRBJ1-3; no firm D call. This CDR3 contains 14 residues. Germline loops: CDR1 SGHTA, CDR2 FQGNSA. V shed 7 bases and J shed 0 bases, with 10 bases lying between them. In DNA, the CDR3 is TGTGCCAGCATATTAGGGAGCTCTGGAAACACCATATATTTT. Translation: CASILGSSGNTIYF.

V usage is TRBV20-1 and J usage is TRBJ2-7; TRBD1 matches 10 bases. Germline values: CDR1 DFQATT, CDR2 SNEGSKA (reference sequence). The CDR3 consists of 16 residues. J lost 4 bases, V lost 5 bases, and 14 bases had no gene match. The CDR3 loop reads CSASPGQGPPPYEQYF. As DNA, the CDR3 is TGCAGTGCTTCCCCGGGACAGGGGCCCCCTCCATACGAGCAGTACTTC.

A few counts support this clonotype. This sequence joins TRBV6-2 or TRBV6-3 and TRBJ2-5, with 8 bases lining up with TRBD2. The V and J ends lost 6 bases and 0 bases, in that order; junction bases with no gene match: 9. Germline V gene lookup returns CDR1 MNHEY and CDR2 SVGEGT. The CDR3 loop spans 16 amino acids. The CDR3 protein is CASSTERGRYQETQYF. The CDR3 bases are TGTGCCAGCAGCACGGAGCGGGGGAGGTACCAAGAGACCCAGTACTTC.

This clonotype showed up many times. The chain has TRBV14 and TRBJ2-1, with a tentative D call TRBD2 (6 bases). There are 15 residues in the CDR3. The germline V gene encodes CDR1 SGHDN and CDR2 FVKESK. V shed 4 bases and J shed 9 bases, with 19 bases lying between them. The CDR3 here is CASSPRDFLGSEQFF. In DNA form, the CDR3 reads TGTGCCAGCAGCCCCCGGGACTTTCTGGGTAGTGAGCAGTTCTTC.

The chain links TRBV29-1 to TRBJ2-1; 9 bases are shared with TRBD2. The CDR3 covers 14 residues. V lost 3 bases, J lost 3 bases, and 3 bases stayed unmatched. From germline, CDR1 is SQVTM and CDR2 ANQGSEA. The CDR3 protein is CSVDAGGGYNEQFF. The CDR3 DNA follows: TGCAGCGTTGACGCGGGGGGGGGCTACAATGAGCAGTTCTTC.

This clonotype is classed as medium-sized. The rearrangement links TRBV6-5 to TRBJ1-6; D gene ambiguous. The CDR3 contains 13 residues. Per the germline V gene, CDR1 is MNHEY and CDR2 is SVGAGI. Trimming took 7 bases from V and 9 from J, leaving 13 bases between them. CDR3 bases: TGTGCCAGCAAAATCAGGACGGGTTCACCCCTCCACTTT. Translated: CASKIRTGSPLHF.

In this sample, this clonotype turned up a few times. The rearrangement joins TRBV29-1 to TRBJ1-2; 11 bases map to TRBD1. J was trimmed by 7 bases and V by 7 bases; bases with no gene match: 5. The CDR3 runs to 12 residues. Germline lookup yields CDR1 SQVTM and CDR2 ANQGSEA. The CDR3 DNA sequence: TGCAGCGCCGGGACAGGGGGTAGTGGCTACACCTTC. It codes for CSAGTGGSGYTF.

The V call is TRBV25-1, the J call TRBJ2-1; 9 nucleotides align to TRBD2. The CDR3 totals 15 residues. The ends lost 4 bases at V and 7 bases at J; junction bases unmatched: 8. Germline V gives CDR1 MGHDK, CDR2 SYGVNS. CDR3 sequence reads: CASSVSSGIVNEQFF. CDR3 DNA sequence: TGTGCCAGCAGTGTATCTAGCGGGATTGTGAATGAGCAGTTCTTC.

The chain carries TRBV27 and TRBJ2-5, with TRBD1 matching 7 bases. After removal of 7 bases from V and 6 bases from J, the junction contained 11 bases not matched to a gene. Germline values: CDR1 MNHEY, CDR2 SMNVEV (reference sequence). This CDR3 is 14 amino acids long. CDR3 sequence: CASIEAPGGKTQYF. The CDR3 coding sequence is TGTGCCAGCATTGAGGCCCCAGGGGGAAAGACCCAGTACTTC.

This clonotype came up many times. The chain joins TRBV6-5 to TRBJ2-7; D may be TRBD1 or TRBD2 (5 bases each). The CDR3 consists of 14 residues. Germline V lookup: CDR1 MNHEY, CDR2 SVGAGI. Trimming removed 2 bases at V and 5 bases at J, with 13 bases between. The CDR3 reads CASSYGGVFDEQYF. CDR3 DNA: TGTGCCAGCAGTTACGGGGGAGTATTTGACGAGCAGTACTTC.

This clonotype appeared a few times. This chain links TRBV7-8 with TRBJ2-7; tentative D call: TRBD1 (5 bases). V was shortened by 5 bases and J by 7 bases, with 9 bases between the two germline ends. The CDR3 is 11 amino acids. From germline, CDR1 is SGHVS and CDR2 FQNEAQ. In DNA form, the CDR3 reads TGTGCCAGCAGCACCAGGGTAGAGCAGTACTTC. The encoded protein is CASSTRVEQYF.

In this sample, this clonotype turned up many times. The chain couples TRBV29-1 to TRBJ2-2; no definite D call. V was shortened by 6 bases and J by 2 bases, with 4 bases between the two germline ends. Germline V CDR1 and CDR2: SQVTM, ANQGSEA. The CDR3 runs to 11 residues. CDR3: CSVINTGELFF. The CDR3 DNA follows: TGCAGCGTAATAAACACCGGGGAGCTGTTTTTT.

This sequence joins TRBV20-1 and TRBJ2-2, with D unresolved. From germline, CDR1 is DFQATT and CDR2 SNEGSKA (reference sequence). V lost 0 bases and J lost 4, with 9 bases in between. The CDR3 has 14 residues. CDR3 in DNA: TGCAGTGCTAGAGAAGCGACCCGCACCGGGGAGCTGTTTTTT. It is translated as CSAREATRTGELFF.

This clonotype was seen at least ten times. This chain links TRBV24-1 with TRBJ1-5, with D possibly matching TRBD1 (6 bases). The V and J ends lost 2 bases and 9 bases respectively, with 16 bases between them. Germline assignment: CDR1 KGHDR and CDR2 SFDVKD. CDR3 length equals 15 residues. In DNA, the CDR3 is TGTGCCACCAGTGATTCCAGTCGGGGGCCGCGGCCCCAGCATTTT. Amino acids: CATSDSSRGPRPQHF.

This clonotype has more than one count but fewer than ten. The V and J genes are TRBV6-2 or TRBV6-3 and TRBJ2-7; D call uncertain. Trimming took off 4 bases at V and 1 base at J, with 14 bases between the two ends. The germline V gene has CDR1 MNHEY and CDR2 SVGEGT. CDR3 length: 15 amino acids. CDR3 residues: CASSSQSAGSYEQYV. The DNA for the CDR3 is TGTGCCAGCAGTTCCCAAAGCGCAGGATCCTACGAGCAGTACGTC.

The chain couples TRBV12-5 to TRBJ1-1, with D unresolved. This CDR3 comprises 13 residues. The germline CDR1 and CDR2 sequences are LGHNT and FRNRAP. V lost 3 bases, J lost 7 bases, and 12 bases lay in between. In DNA form, the CDR3 reads TGTGCTAGTGGTTTTCATTTGGGCGTTGAAGCTTTCTTT. Protein: CASGFHLGVEAFF.

V is TRBV5-1 and J is TRBJ2-1; the D is unclear. This CDR3 comprises 15 residues. Germline values: CDR1 SGHRS, CDR2 YFSETQ. The V gene lost 0 bases and the J gene lost 0 bases, with 7 bases spanning the gap. This CDR3 is CASSLVIGSYNEQFF. The CDR3 bases are TGCGCCAGCAGCTTGGTTATAGGCTCCTACAATGAGCAGTTCTTC. Full variable domain (missing parts from reference TRBV5-1 and TRBJ2-1): KAGVTQTPRYLIKTRGQQVTLSCSPISGHRSVSWYQQTPGQGLQFLFEYFSETQRNKGNFPGRFSGRQFSNSRSEMNVSTLELGDSALYLCASSLVIGSYNEQFFGPGTRLTVL.

This clonotype was observed at least ten times. This chain connects TRBV27 to TRBJ1-6, with D unresolved. V lost 5 bases and J 10 bases, leaving 15 bases between the germline ends. This CDR3 has 14 amino acids. From germline, CDR1 is MNHEY and CDR2 SMNVEV (reference sequence). This CDR3 reads CASSMQYSLSPLHF. CDR3 nucleotides: TGTGCCAGCAGTATGCAGTATTCTCTCTCACCCCTCCACTTT.

Many counts were recorded for this clonotype. The rearrangement links TRBV4-3 to TRBJ2-5, with no clear D. Between the trimmed V and J ends, which lost 1 base and 4 bases, there was a span of 13 bases. The germline V gene has CDR1 LGHNA and CDR2 YSLEER. CDR3 length equals 15 residues. The CDR3 nucleotides read TGCGCCAGCAGCCAAGGTTTAGGCGGCCTAGAGACCCAGTACTTC. Amino acid sequence: CASSQGLGGLETQYF.

The rearrangement uses TRBV9 and TRBJ2-1, with TRBD1 identical over 8 bases. In germline, CDR1 is SGDLS, CDR2 YYNGEE. The V segment lost 4 bases and the J segment 3 bases; nucleotides outside the gene matches: 9. CDR3 size: 16 residues. The CDR3 DNA reads as TGTGCCAGCAGCCCCGGACAGGGCCGCCTCTACAATGAGCAGTTCTTC. Protein: CASSPGQGRLYNEQFF.

This clonotype was seen ten or more times. The gene calls are TRBV3-1 and TRBJ1-4; unclear D gene. This CDR3 has 12 amino acids. V shed 10 bases and J shed 7 bases, with 13 bases lying between them. CDR1 and CDR2 (germline): LGHDT, YNNKEL (reference sequence). The DNA of the CDR3 is TGTGCCACCGGAGAGGCTGGTGAAAAACTGTTTTTT. Translated, it gives CATGEAGEKLFF.